Following are 26 T cell receptor beta chains from one sample sequenced in a study of cytomegalovirus exposure and HLA in healthy donors. TCRdb keeps only in-frame clones here, not all; method: immunoSEQ multiplex PCR. The sample lists more than 85,000 clones; roughly 88% were seen once. The sequenced material came from PBMCs. These receptors were collected from a woman aged 25 to 39 in good health and CMV-seropositive.

J is TRBJ2-6 and V is TRBV2, with TRBD1 identical over 7 bases. Losses at the gene ends were 3 bases for V and 5 bases for J; bases not matched to a gene: 7. The CDR3 length is 16 residues. Germline V gene lookup returns CDR1 SNHLY and CDR2 FYNNEI. The CDR3 here is CASSDSTGVWANVLTF. The CDR3 nucleotides are TGTGCCAGCAGTGACTCTACAGGGGTCTGGGCCAACGTCCTGACTTTC.

The chain links TRBV30 to TRBJ2-2; no reliable D call. The V and J ends lost 0 bases and 5 bases respectively, with 4 bases between them. Germline lookup yields CDR1 GTSNPN and CDR2 SVGIG (reference sequence). The CDR3 has 12 residues. Here the CDR3 reads CAWSVQTGELFF. The CDR3 coding sequence is TGTGCCTGGAGTGTACAGACCGGGGAGCTGTTTTTT.

V gene TRBV19 combines with J gene TRBJ1-2; D not certain. Trimming took 1 base from V and 2 from J, leaving 8 bases between them. The CDR3 is 14 amino acids. Germline values: CDR1 LNHDA, CDR2 SQIVND (reference sequence). The CDR3 DNA reads TGTGCCAGTAGTATAGGCATCGGGAACTATGGCTACACCTTC. This encodes CASSIGIGNYGYTF.

The genes are TRBV5-1 and TRBJ2-1; 14 nucleotides align to TRBD2. J lost 9 bases, V lost 4 bases, and 6 bases had no gene match. CDR1 is SGHRS and CDR2 is YFSETQ in the germline V gene. The CDR3 is made up of 15 amino acids. The CDR3: CASSPTSGRASEQFF. CDR3 nucleotides: TGCGCCAGCAGCCCGACTAGCGGGAGGGCGAGTGAGCAGTTCTTC.

The gene calls are TRBV9 and TRBJ1-1; 8 bases are shared with TRBD1. Germline CDR1 SGDLS, CDR2 YYNGEE. Trimming took 3 bases from V and 4 from J; bases not matched to a gene: 5. The length of the CDR3 is 14 residues. CDR3 nucleotide sequence: TGTGCCAGCAGCGCAACAGGGGGAATCACTGAAGCTTTCTTT. This translates into CASSATGGITEAFF.

The chain is built from TRBV5-8 and TRBJ1-2; D uncertain. Germline CDR1 SGHTS, CDR2 YDEGEE. The V gene lost 4 bases and the J gene lost 8 bases, with 9 bases spanning the gap. The CDR3 is 11 amino acids. The CDR3 coding sequence is TGTGCCAGCAGCCGGGAATTGGGCTACACCTTC. Protein sequence: CASSRELGYTF. Supplemented by reference TRBV5-8 and TRBJ1-2, the full variable domain reads EAGVTQSPTHLIKTRGQQATLRCSPISGHTSVYWYQQALGLGLQFLLWYDEGEERNRGNFPPRFSGRQFPNYSSELNVNALELEDSALYLCASSRELGYTFGSGTRLTVV.

This chain joins TRBV5-1 and TRBJ2-2; 7 bases line up with TRBD1. Germline V gene data show CDR1 as SGHRS and CDR2 as YFSETQ. CDR3 length equals 15 residues. J lost 1 base, V lost 4 bases, and 4 bases had no gene match. CDR3 amino acids: CASSIRQGNTGELFF. For the CDR3, the DNA is TGCGCCAGCAGCATCCGACAGGGGAACACCGGGGAGCTGTTTTTT.

This chain links TRBV2 with TRBJ2-5; TRBD2 might be the D (5 bases). The CDR3 is 15 residues long. Looked up from germline, CDR1 is SNHLY and CDR2 is FYNNEI. Between the trimmed V and J ends, which lost 3 bases and 2 bases, there was a span of 13 bases. The CDR3 DNA reads as TGTGCCAGCAGTGATACCGGACTGTCTCAAGAGACCCAGTACTTC. This encodes CASSDTGLSQETQYF.

The gene calls are TRBV19 and TRBJ2-2, with TRBD1 identical over 7 bases. The CDR3 totals 16 residues. J lost 6 bases, V lost 4 bases, and 11 bases had no gene match. From germline, CDR1 is LNHDA and CDR2 SQIVND (reference sequence). CDR3 amino acids: CASSTALTGDAGELFF. The CDR3 DNA is TGTGCCAGTAGTACCGCCCTAACAGGGGACGCCGGGGAGCTGTTTTTT. Full variable domain (outside the CDR3, taken from reference TRBV19 and TRBJ2-2): DGGITQSPKYLFRKEGQNVTLSCEQNLNHDAMYWYRQDPGQGLRLIYYSQIVNDFQKGDIAEGYSVSREKKESFPLTVTSAQKNPTAFYLCASSTALTGDAGELFFGEGSRLTVL.

This chain connects TRBV4-3 to TRBJ2-1; D may be TRBD2 (5 bases). This CDR3 has 14 residues. V lost 1 base to trimming and J lost 8 bases, with 12 bases between them. Germline CDR1 and CDR2: LGHNA and YSLEER. The CDR3 bases are TGCGCCAGCAGCCAAGGAGGGTCTGGGGATGAGCAGTTCTTC. Encoded protein: CASSQGGSGDEQFF.

The rearrangement joins TRBV4-2 to TRBJ1-2; TRBD1 is a possible D gene (6 bases). CDR1 is LGHNA, CDR2 YNFKEQ, per germline. Between the trimmed V and J ends, which lost 3 bases and 7 bases, there was a span of 12 bases. CDR3 size: 13 residues. CDR3 loop: CASSQNRVSGYTF. The CDR3 DNA is TGTGCCAGCAGCCAGAACAGGGTCAGTGGCTACACCTTC.

The chain employs TRBV7-6 and TRBJ2-1; D might be TRBD2 (6 bases). Trimming removed 5 bases from V and 11 bases from J, with 10 bases in between. Germline CDR1 and CDR2: SGHVS and FNYEAQ. CDR3 length: 11 amino acids. This chain's CDR3 is CASSPGTQQFF. In DNA form, the CDR3 reads TGTGCCAGCAGCCCCGGGACTCAGCAGTTCTTC.

The CDR3 DNA reads TGTGCCAGCAGCTTGTATGGAAACACCATATATTTT. Translating it yields CASSLYGNTIYF. V gene TRBV5-4 combines with J gene TRBJ1-3; D remains unclear. Trimming stripped 1 base from V and 3 bases from J, with 2 bases between. CDR1 and CDR2 from the germline V gene are SGHNT and YYREEE (reference sequence). This CDR3 has 12 amino acids.

The chain links TRBV5-1 to TRBJ2-5; 11 bases are a match to TRBD2. The J segment lost 2 bases and the V segment lost 4 bases, leaving 10 bases of the junction unmatched. CDR1 SGHRS and CDR2 YFSETQ come from the germline V gene. This CDR3 has 17 amino acids. In DNA, the CDR3 is TGCGCCAGCAGCCCCCGGGGTTCTAGCGGGGGGCAAGAGACCCAGTACTTC. Translated: CASSPRGSSGGQETQYF. Drawing the rest from reference TRBV5-1 and TRBJ2-5, the complete variable domain is KAGVTQTPRYLIKTRGQQVTLSCSPISGHRSVSWYQQTPGQGLQFLFEYFSETQRNKGNFPGRFSGRQFSNSRSEMNVSTLELGDSALYLCASSPRGSSGGQETQYFGPGTRLLVL.

The CDR3 region has the DNA TGTGCCAGCAAACCTCACTCGGTATCCTACGAGCAGTACTTC. Its translation is CASKPHSVSYEQYF. This sequence joins TRBV7-2 and TRBJ2-7; D not resolved. Trimming removed 7 bases from V and 1 base from J, with 14 bases in between. This CDR3 contains 14 residues. Germline CDR1 is SGHTA and CDR2 is FQGNSA.

This sequence joins TRBV5-1 and TRBJ2-2; D possibly corresponds to TRBD1 (6 bases). The CDR3 is 15 residues long. V was pared by 0 bases and J by 3 bases, with 9 bases between. Per the germline V gene, CDR1 is SGHRS and CDR2 is YFSETQ. The CDR3: CASSLGPGDTGELFF. The CDR3 DNA reads as TGCGCCAGCAGCTTGGGGCCAGGGGACACCGGGGAGCTGTTTTTT.

This chain uses TRBV7-2 with TRBJ1-6; 10 bases are shared with TRBD1. CDR3 length equals 15 residues. Germline CDR1 reads SGHTA; CDR2 reads FQGNSA. The junction had 8 bases not matched to a gene; V was cut back by 5 bases and J by 10 bases. The CDR3 region is CASSPWTGGQSPLHF. The CDR3 nucleotides read TGTGCCAGCAGCCCCTGGACAGGGGGGCAATCACCCCTCCACTTT.

This chain joins TRBV14 and TRBJ2-2, with 13 bases lining up with TRBD2. CDR1 and CDR2 from the germline V gene are SGHDN and FVKESK. The CDR3 is made up of 17 amino acids. V lost 4 bases and J lost 0; bases outside the gene matches: 2. The chain's CDR3 is CASSRGTSGANTGELFF. The CDR3 DNA reads as TGTGCCAGCAGCCGAGGGACTAGCGGGGCGAACACCGGGGAGCTGTTTTTT.

The rearrangement joins TRBV5-4 to TRBJ2-7, with 9 bases aligning to TRBD1. The length of the CDR3 is 14 residues. V lost 5 bases, J lost 4 bases, and 7 bases stayed unmatched. Germline values: CDR1 SGHNT, CDR2 YYREEE (reference sequence). The CDR3 sequence: CASSFRQGGYEQYF. In DNA form, the CDR3 reads TGTGCCAGCAGTTTCCGACAGGGGGGTTACGAGCAGTACTTC.

V usage is TRBV30 and J usage is TRBJ1-1; no clear D gene. There are 11 residues in the CDR3. Trimming cost V 5 bases and J 0 bases, with 4 bases left between them. Germline values: CDR1 GTSNPN, CDR2 SVGIG (reference sequence). The CDR3 DNA sequence: TGTGCCTGGGGCCTGAACACTGAAGCTTTCTTT. Its protein product is CAWGLNTEAFF.

The gene calls are TRBV7-9 and TRBJ1-6; D gene unclear. The germline V gene has CDR1 SEHNR and CDR2 FQNEAQ (reference sequence). This CDR3 spans 14 amino acids. The V end was cut by 5 bases, the J end by 7 bases, with 12 bases between. The CDR3: CASSRELGNSPLHF. For the CDR3, the DNA is TGTGCCAGCAGCAGGGAGTTGGGCAATTCACCCCTCCACTTT.

This chain uses TRBV29-1 with TRBJ2-3, with TRBD2 identical over 8 bases. The CDR3 extends over 11 amino acids. Trimming cost V 6 bases and J 4 bases; bases outside gene matches: 0. Germline CDR1 and CDR2: SQVTM and ANQGSEA. CDR3 amino acids: CSVGGADTQYF. The DNA of the CDR3 is TGCAGCGTCGGGGGGGCAGATACGCAGTATTTT.

V gene TRBV7-3 combines with J gene TRBJ2-2, with TRBD1 matching 7 bases. Per germline, CDR1 SGHTA and CDR2 FQGTGA. The CDR3 length is 13 residues. With 6 bases clipped from V and 5 bases from J, the junction kept 3 bases outside the gene matches. In DNA, the CDR3 is TGTGCCAGCAGGCCGGACAGGACCGGGGAGCTGTTTTTT. Translating it yields CASRPDRTGELFF.

V is TRBV7-6 and J is TRBJ1-1; a weak D match, TRBD1 (6 bases). The CDR3 is 14 residues long. With 5 bases removed from V and 0 bases from J, the gap between germline ends came to 10 bases. CDR1 is SGHVS and CDR2 is FNYEAQ in the germline V gene. DNA for the CDR3: TGTGCCAGCAGCAGCACAGGGCTGAACACTGAAGCTTTCTTT. This gives the protein CASSSTGLNTEAFF. Variable domain in full (rest from reference TRBV7-6 and TRBJ1-1): GAGVSQSPRYKVTKRGQDVALRCDPISGHVSLYWYRQALGQGPEFLTYFNYEAQQDKSGLPNDRFSAERPEGSISTLTIQRTEQRDSAMYRCASSSTGLNTEAFFGQGTRLTVV.

The V and J genes are TRBV25-1 and TRBJ2-5; 9 bases agree with TRBD1. The CDR3 contains 15 residues. Losses at the gene ends were 6 bases for V and 5 bases for J; bases not matched to a gene: 10. The germline gives CDR1 MGHDK, CDR2 SYGVNS. For the CDR3, the DNA is TGTGCCAGCAGCGAAACGGGACAGGGTGGTGAGACCCAGTACTTC. Translating it yields CASSETGQGGETQYF.

The chain couples TRBV2 to TRBJ2-1; 11 nucleotides match TRBD2. The germline CDR1 and CDR2 sequences are SNHLY and FYNNEI. This CDR3 region has 15 residues. With 7 bases clipped from V and 8 bases from J, the junction kept 10 bases outside the gene matches. Here the CDR3 reads CASTWGLAGGHEQFF. The CDR3 nucleotides read TGTGCCAGCACCTGGGGGCTAGCGGGAGGACATGAGCAGTTCTTC.